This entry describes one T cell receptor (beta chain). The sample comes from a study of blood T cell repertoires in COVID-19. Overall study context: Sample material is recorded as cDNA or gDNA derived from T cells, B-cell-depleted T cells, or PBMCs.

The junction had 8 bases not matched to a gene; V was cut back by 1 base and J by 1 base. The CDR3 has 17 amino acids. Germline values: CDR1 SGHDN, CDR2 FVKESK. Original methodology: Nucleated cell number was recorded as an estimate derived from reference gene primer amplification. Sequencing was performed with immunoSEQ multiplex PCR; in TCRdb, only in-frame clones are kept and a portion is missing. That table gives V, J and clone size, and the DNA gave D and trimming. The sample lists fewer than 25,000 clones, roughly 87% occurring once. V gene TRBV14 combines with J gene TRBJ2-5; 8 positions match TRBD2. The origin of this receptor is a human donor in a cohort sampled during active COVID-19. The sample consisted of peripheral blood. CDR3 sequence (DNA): TGTGCCAGCAGCCAAGTCCCGCGGGAGGTCTTCCAAGAGACCCAGTACTTC. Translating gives CASSQVPREVFQETQYF.